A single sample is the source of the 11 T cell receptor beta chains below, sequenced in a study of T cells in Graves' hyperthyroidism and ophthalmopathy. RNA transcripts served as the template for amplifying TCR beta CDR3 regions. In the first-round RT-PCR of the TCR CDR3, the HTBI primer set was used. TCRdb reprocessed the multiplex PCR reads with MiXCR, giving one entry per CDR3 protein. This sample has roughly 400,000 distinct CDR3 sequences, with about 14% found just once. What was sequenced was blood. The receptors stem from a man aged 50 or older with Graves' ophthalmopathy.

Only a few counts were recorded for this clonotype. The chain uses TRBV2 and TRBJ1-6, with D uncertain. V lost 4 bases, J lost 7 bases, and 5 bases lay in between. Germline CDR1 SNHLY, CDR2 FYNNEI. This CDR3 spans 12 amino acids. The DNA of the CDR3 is TGTGCCAGCAGTGTAGTCAATTCACCCCTCCACTTT. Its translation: CASSVVNSPLHF.

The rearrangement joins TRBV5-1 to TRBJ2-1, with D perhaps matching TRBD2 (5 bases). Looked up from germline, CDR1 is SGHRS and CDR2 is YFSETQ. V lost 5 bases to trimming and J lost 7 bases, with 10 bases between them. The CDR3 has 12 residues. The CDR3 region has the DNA TGCGCCAGCAGATCCCCGGGGAATGAGCAGTTCTTC. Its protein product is CASRSPGNEQFF.

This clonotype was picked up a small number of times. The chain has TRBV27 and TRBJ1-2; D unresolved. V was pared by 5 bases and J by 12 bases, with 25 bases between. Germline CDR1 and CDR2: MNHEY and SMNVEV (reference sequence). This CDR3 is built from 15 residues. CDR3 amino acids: CASSIRLSEGRIHTF. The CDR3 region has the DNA TGTGCCAGCAGTATTCGTCTATCGGAAGGAAGGATCCACACCTTC.

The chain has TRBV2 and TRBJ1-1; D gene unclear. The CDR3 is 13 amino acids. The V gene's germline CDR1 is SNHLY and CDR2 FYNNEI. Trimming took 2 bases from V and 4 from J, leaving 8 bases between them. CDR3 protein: CASSEYEGTEAFF. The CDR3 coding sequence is TGTGCCAGCAGTGAATATGAGGGCACTGAAGCTTTCTTT.

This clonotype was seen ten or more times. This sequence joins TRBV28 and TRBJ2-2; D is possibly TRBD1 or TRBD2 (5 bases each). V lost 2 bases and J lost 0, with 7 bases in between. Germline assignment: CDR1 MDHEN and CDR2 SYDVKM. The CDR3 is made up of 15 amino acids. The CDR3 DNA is TGTGCCAGCAGTTTAGGGGGTCCGAACACCGGGGAGCTGTTTTTT. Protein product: CASSLGGPNTGELFF.

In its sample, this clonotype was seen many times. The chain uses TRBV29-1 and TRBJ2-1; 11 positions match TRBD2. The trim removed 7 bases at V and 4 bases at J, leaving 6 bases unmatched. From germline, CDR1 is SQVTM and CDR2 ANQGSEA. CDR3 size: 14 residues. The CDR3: CSGETSGVYNEQFF. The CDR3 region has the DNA TGCAGCGGGGAGACTAGCGGGGTATACAATGAGCAGTTCTTC.

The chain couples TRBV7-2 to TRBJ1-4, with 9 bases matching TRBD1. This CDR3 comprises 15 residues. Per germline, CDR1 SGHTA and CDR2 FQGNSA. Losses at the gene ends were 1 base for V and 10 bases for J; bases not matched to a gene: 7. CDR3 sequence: CASSLGQGGRGKLFF. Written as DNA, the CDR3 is TGTGCCAGCAGCTTAGGACAGGGGGGGAGAGGAAAACTGTTTTTT.

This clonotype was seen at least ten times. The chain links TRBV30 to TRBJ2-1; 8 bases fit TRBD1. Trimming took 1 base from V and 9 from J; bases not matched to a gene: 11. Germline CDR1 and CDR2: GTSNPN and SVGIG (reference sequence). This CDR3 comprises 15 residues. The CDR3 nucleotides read TGTGCCTGGAGTGCGTTGGACAGGGAATACGGTGAGCAGTTCTTC. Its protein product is CAWSALDREYGEQFF.

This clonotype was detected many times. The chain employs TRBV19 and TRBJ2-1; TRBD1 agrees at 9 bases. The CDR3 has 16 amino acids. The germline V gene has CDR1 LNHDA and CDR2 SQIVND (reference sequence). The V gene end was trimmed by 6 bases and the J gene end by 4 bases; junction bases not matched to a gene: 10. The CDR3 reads CASSGTGGASYNEQFF. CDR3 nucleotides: TGTGCCAGTAGCGGAACAGGGGGCGCTTCTTACAATGAGCAGTTCTTC.

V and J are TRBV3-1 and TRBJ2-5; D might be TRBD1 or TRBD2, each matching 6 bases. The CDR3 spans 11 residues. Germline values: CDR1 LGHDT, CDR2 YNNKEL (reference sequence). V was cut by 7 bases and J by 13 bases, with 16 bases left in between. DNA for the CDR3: TGTGCCAGCAACCAGGGGAAGGGACTGTACTTC. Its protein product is CASNQGKGLYF.

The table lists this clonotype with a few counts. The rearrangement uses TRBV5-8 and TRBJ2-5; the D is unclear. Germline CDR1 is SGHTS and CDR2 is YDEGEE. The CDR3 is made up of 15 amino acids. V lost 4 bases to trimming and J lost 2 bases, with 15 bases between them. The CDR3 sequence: CASSPGRVVQETQYF. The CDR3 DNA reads TGTGCCAGCAGCCCTGGTAGGGTAGTTCAAGAGACCCAGTACTTC.